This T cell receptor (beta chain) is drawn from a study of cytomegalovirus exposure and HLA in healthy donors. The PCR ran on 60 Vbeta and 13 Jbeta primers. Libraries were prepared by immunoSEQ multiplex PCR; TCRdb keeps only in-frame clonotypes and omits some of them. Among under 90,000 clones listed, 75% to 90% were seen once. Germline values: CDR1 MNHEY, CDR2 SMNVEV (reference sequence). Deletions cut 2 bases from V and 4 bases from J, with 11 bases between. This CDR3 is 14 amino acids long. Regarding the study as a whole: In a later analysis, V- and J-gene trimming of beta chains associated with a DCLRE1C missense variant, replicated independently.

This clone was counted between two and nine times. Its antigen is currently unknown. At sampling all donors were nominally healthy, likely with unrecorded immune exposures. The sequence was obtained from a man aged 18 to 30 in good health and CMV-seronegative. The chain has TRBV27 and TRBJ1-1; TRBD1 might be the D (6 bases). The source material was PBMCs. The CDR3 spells CASSLRGKVTEAFF. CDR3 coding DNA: TGTGCCAGCAGTTTAAGGGGGAAGGTCACTGAAGCTTTCTTT.